This TCR beta chain was sequenced in a study of blood T cell repertoires in COVID-19. Clones were read by immunoSEQ multiplex PCR, and TCRdb kept only the in-frame ones, dropping some. The sample consists of almost 250,000 clones, more than 85% of them appearing once. CDR1 is SGHRS and CDR2 is YFSETQ in the germline V gene. The CDR3 totals 16 residues. V was pared by 4 bases and J by 2 bases, with 19 bases between. This chain uses TRBV5-1 with TRBJ2-7; no firm D call. This TCR derives from a woman in her thirties who had recovered from COVID-19. Input material: PBMCs or T cells enriched from blood (not recorded which). CDR3 sequence (DNA): TGCGCCAGCAGCCCGAAAGCCCTGACTGACCCCTACGAGCAGTACTTC. Translated: CASSPKALTDPYEQYF.